The 32 T cell receptor beta chains in this list originate from one sample, sequenced in a study of blood T cell repertoires in COVID-19. Using immunoSEQ multiplex PCR, the repertoire was profiled, and TCRdb retains in-frame clones only, with some absent. In the table there are 200,000 to 300,000 clones, roughly 79% of which are singletons. Input material: peripheral blood. These receptors were taken from a woman older than 75 with COVID-19, enrolled during active disease.

This sequence joins TRBV19 and TRBJ1-1, with D possibly being TRBD1 (5 bases). The CDR3 length is 13 residues. Germline V CDR1 and CDR2: LNHDA, SQIVND (reference sequence). The V end lost 5 bases, the J end lost 1 base, and 8 bases lay between the germline ends. CDR3 in DNA: TGTGCCAGTAGTTATGGACAGAACACTGAAGCTTTCTTT. Translation: CASSYGQNTEAFF.

The chain carries TRBV11-2 and TRBJ1-2; unclear D gene. CDR3 length: 14 amino acids. In germline, CDR1 is SGHAT, CDR2 FQNNGV. V was clipped by 5 bases and J by 8 bases, with 18 bases between them. CDR3 coding DNA: TGTGCCAGCAGCCACTGGACGCGCCGGGGAGGCTACACCTTC. This encodes CASSHWTRRGGYTF.

This clone was seen more than once but under ten times. This CDR3 is CASRKAGWDEQYF. In nucleotides, the CDR3 is TGCGCCAGCAGAAAAGCGGGTTGGGACGAGCAGTACTTC. This chain joins TRBV10-2 and TRBJ2-7; D may be TRBD2 (6 bases). V was shortened by 6 bases and J by 5 bases, with 14 bases between the two germline ends. This CDR3 has 13 residues. Germline CDR1 reads WSHSY; CDR2 reads SAAADI.

The V and J genes are TRBV5-4 and TRBJ2-7, with TRBD2 matching over 7 bases. The V and J ends lost 0 bases and 2 bases, in that order; junction bases with no gene match: 2. CDR3 length: 14 amino acids. The germline gives CDR1 SGHNT, CDR2 YYREEE (reference sequence). The CDR3 region has the DNA TGTGCCAGCAGCTTGGCCGGGGGGACCTACGAGCAGTACTTC. It specifies CASSLAGGTYEQYF.

This chain links TRBV6-5 with TRBJ2-1; D is undetermined. The V end was cut by 6 bases, the J end by 15 bases, with 18 bases between. Germline V gives CDR1 MNHEY, CDR2 SVGAGI. CDR3 length equals 12 residues. The CDR3 bases are TGTGCCAGCAGCCTCCCCCTAAGCAAACTGTTCTTC. Encoded protein: CASSLPLSKLFF.

The genes are TRBV28 and TRBJ2-3; TRBD2 matches 8 bases. V shed 3 bases, J shed 5 bases, and the junction held 7 bases outside the gene matches. The germline V gene has CDR1 MDHEN and CDR2 SYDVKM. The CDR3 covers 15 residues. Here the CDR3 reads CASSLTGRAKDTQYF. CDR3 in DNA: TGTGCCAGCAGTTTGACCGGGAGGGCCAAAGATACGCAGTATTTT.

The chain uses TRBV5-1 and TRBJ2-3; D gene unclear. V shed 9 bases and J shed 2 bases, with 19 bases lying between them. Germline assignment: CDR1 SGHRS and CDR2 YFSETQ. The CDR3 is made up of 15 amino acids. CDR3 residues: CATTTDGLHTDTQYF. The CDR3 region has the DNA TGCGCCACCACCACGGATGGGCTACACACAGATACGCAGTATTTT.

This rearrangement joins TRBV19 to TRBJ1-2; the D gene is possibly TRBD1 (5 bases). The CDR3 runs to 14 residues. Germline values: CDR1 LNHDA, CDR2 SQIVND (reference sequence). Trimming took 7 bases from V and 0 from J, leaving 12 bases between them. CDR3: CASTRRGANYGYTF. The CDR3 region has the DNA TGTGCCAGTACCCGTCGGGGGGCTAACTATGGCTACACCTTC.

This sequence joins TRBV29-1 and TRBJ2-7; tentatively, D is TRBD2 (6 bases). This CDR3 is 13 amino acids long. Trimming took 4 bases from V and 5 from J, leaving 15 bases between them. Germline-derived CDR1 and CDR2 are SQVTM and ANQGSEA. The CDR3 is CSVGRESRDEQYF. The CDR3 DNA reads TGCAGCGTTGGTCGGGAGAGTCGGGACGAGCAGTACTTC.

DNA for the CDR3: TGTGCCAGCAGCCAGGGGGCGCGGGACACTGAAGCTTTCTTT. Translated: CASSQGARDTEAFF. This chain uses TRBV7-9 with TRBJ1-1, with TRBD1 matching over 8 bases. V lost 5 bases, J lost 3 bases, and 5 bases stayed unmatched. Germline CDR1 reads SEHNR; CDR2 reads FQNEAQ (reference sequence). The CDR3 is made up of 14 amino acids.

The rearrangement joins TRBV4-1 to TRBJ2-5, with D unresolved. The CDR3 is made up of 15 amino acids. V lost 0 bases to trimming and J lost 2 bases, with 10 bases between them. The germline CDR1 and CDR2 sequences are MGHRA and YSYEKL. The CDR3 loop reads CASSQERLVQETQYF. The CDR3 coding sequence is TGCGCCAGCAGCCAAGAGAGGCTAGTGCAAGAGACCCAGTACTTC.

This chain joins TRBV7-6 and TRBJ2-7, with a possible D match to TRBD2 (5 bases). Trimming stripped 5 bases from V and 4 bases from J, with 21 bases between. The CDR3 consists of 16 residues. CDR1 is SGHVS and CDR2 is FNYEAQ in the germline V gene. CDR3 in amino acids: CASSQSAGGSLYEQYF. The CDR3 DNA reads TGTGCCAGCAGCCAGAGTGCAGGAGGATCCTTATACGAGCAGTACTTC.

The chain is built from TRBV2 and TRBJ1-1; the D is unclear. CDR1 and CDR2 (germline): SNHLY, FYNNEI. The CDR3 is 13 amino acids. Between the trimmed V and J ends, which lost 7 bases and 1 base, there was a span of 10 bases. The CDR3 loop is CASNVYWNTEAFF. CDR3 DNA: TGTGCCAGCAATGTGTATTGGAACACTGAAGCTTTCTTT.

The V gene is TRBV5-1, the J gene TRBJ2-3; perhaps TRBD1 as D (5 bases). The germline gives CDR1 SGHRS, CDR2 YFSETQ. V lost 1 base and J lost 4, with 16 bases in between. The CDR3 runs 16 residues. In DNA, the CDR3 is TGCGCCAGCAGCTTGATACCAGGGCTGGGCGCAGATACGCAGTATTTT. It translates to CASSLIPGLGADTQYF.

The chain joins TRBV7-8 to TRBJ2-4, with D maybe TRBD1 (5 bases). Trimming left V 0 bases short and J 0 bases short, with 9 bases between. The germline V gene encodes CDR1 SGHVS and CDR2 FQNEAQ. The CDR3 length is 16 residues. In DNA, the CDR3 is TGTGCCAGCAGCTTAGCCGACAGAGTAGCCAAAAACATTCAGTACTTC. This encodes CASSLADRVAKNIQYF.

In this sample, this clone turned up a few times. The J gene is TRBJ1-1, the V gene TRBV7-2, with TRBD1 matching over 7 bases. CDR3 length: 15 amino acids. V shed 6 bases and J 0 bases; nucleotides not matched to a gene: 7. In germline, CDR1 is SGHTA, CDR2 FQGNSA. CDR3 DNA sequence: TGTGCCAGCAGTTATACAGGGGTCATGAACACTGAAGCTTTCTTT. It specifies CASSYTGVMNTEAFF.

This clone was recorded only once. At the DNA level, this CDR3 is encoded by other sequences in the same sample as well. The gene calls are TRBV5-1 and TRBJ1-6; 8 bases map to TRBD1. The V gene's germline CDR1 is SGHRS and CDR2 YFSETQ. The CDR3 covers 15 residues. J lost 9 bases, V lost 2 bases, and 7 bases had no gene match. This chain's CDR3 is CASSLSGQGRSPLHF. The CDR3 DNA reads as TGCGCCAGCAGCTTATCCGGACAGGGACGTTCACCCCTCCACTTT.

The genes are TRBV28 and TRBJ2-5; 10 nucleotides match TRBD2. Germline lookup yields CDR1 MDHEN and CDR2 SYDVKM. J lost 3 bases, V lost 6 bases, and 7 bases had no gene match. The CDR3 spans 15 residues. CDR3 bases: TGTGCCAGCAGCTTAAGCGGGAGGGGGGAAGAGACCCAGTACTTC. The encoded protein is CASSLSGRGEETQYF.

The chain carries TRBV18 and TRBJ2-1; 9 nucleotides agree with TRBD2. CDR1 and CDR2 (germline): KGHSH, LQKENI. The J segment lost 7 bases and the V segment lost 3 bases, leaving 7 bases of the junction unmatched. This CDR3 comprises 15 residues. The CDR3 protein is CASSPVLAGSNEQFF. CDR3 DNA: TGTGCCAGCTCACCGGTTCTAGCGGGATCTAATGAGCAGTTCTTC.

This rearrangement joins TRBV19 to TRBJ1-2, with 11 nucleotides matching TRBD1. V lost 9 bases, J lost 1 base, and 10 bases stayed unmatched. The CDR3 spans 16 residues. CDR1 and CDR2 (germline): LNHDA, SQIVND (reference sequence). CDR3 amino acids: CASNSGTGGHNYGYTF. As DNA, the CDR3 is TGTGCCAGCAACTCCGGGACAGGGGGTCATAACTATGGCTACACCTTC.

Notes on this clone: Its ends do not fully match the called genes, so a read error is possible. V gene TRBV24-1 combines with J gene TRBJ2-1, with 10 bases identical to TRBD2. The germline CDR1 and CDR2 sequences are KGHDR and SFDVKD. This CDR3 region has 16 residues. CDR3 DNA sequence: TGTGCCACCAGTGATTTCGGACTAGCGGCCGGGGAGAGGCTCGTCTTC. Its protein is CATSDFGLAAGERLVF.

The CDR3 bases are TGTGCCAGTACTTTTGGTTCGTCGGGTCAGAAACTGTTTTTT. Amino acids: CASTFGSSGQKLFF. The chain employs TRBV19 and TRBJ1-4; D unclear. Trimming left V 7 bases short and J 11 bases short, with 20 bases between. The CDR3 has 14 residues. Germline CDR1 LNHDA, CDR2 SQIVND (reference sequence).

V usage is TRBV27 and J usage is TRBJ1-2; 9 bases align to TRBD1. Germline V gene sequence: CDR1 MNHEY, CDR2 SMNVEV (reference sequence). V lost 4 bases and J lost 1; bases outside the gene matches: 4. CDR3 size: 15 residues. The CDR3 sequence: CASSSTGGLNYGYTF. CDR3 sequence (DNA): TGTGCCAGCAGTTCAACAGGGGGCCTTAACTATGGCTACACCTTC.

The genes are TRBV18 and TRBJ2-7; 8 nucleotides match TRBD2. Germline V gene data show CDR1 as KGHSH and CDR2 as LQKENI. The V and J ends lost 5 bases and 0 bases, in that order; junction bases with no gene match: 6. CDR3 length: 15 amino acids. CDR3 loop: CASSESRGGSYEQYF. As DNA, the CDR3 is TGTGCCAGCTCAGAAAGTCGGGGGGGCTCCTACGAGCAGTACTTC.

The chain recombines TRBV28 with TRBJ1-6; D not resolved. V was trimmed by 8 bases and J by 3 bases, leaving 8 bases between them. The CDR3 covers 13 residues. Looked up from germline, CDR1 is MDHEN and CDR2 is SYDVKM. The DNA for the CDR3 is TGTGCCAGCGGCCAGAACTATAATTCACCCCTCCACTTT. This translates into CASGQNYNSPLHF.

This chain joins TRBV28 and TRBJ2-7, with 7 bases fitting TRBD1. The CDR3 consists of 14 residues. Germline V gene sequence: CDR1 MDHEN, CDR2 SYDVKM. V shed 2 bases and J 4 bases; nucleotides not matched to a gene: 5. The CDR3 DNA is TGTGCCAGCAGTTTAGGGCAGGGGGTTTACGAGCAGTACTTC. Translating it yields CASSLGQGVYEQYF.

The rearrangement joins TRBV30 to TRBJ2-5; the D gene is possibly TRBD2 (5 bases). CDR1 GTSNPN and CDR2 SVGIG come from the germline V gene (reference sequence). This CDR3 region has 15 residues. Trimming took 3 bases from V and 4 from J, leaving 18 bases between them. In DNA, the CDR3 is TGTGCCTGGAGCTCCGGGAAAGGGTGGAGAGAGACCCAGTACTTC. This translates into CAWSSGKGWRETQYF.

The J gene is TRBJ2-7, the V gene TRBV4-3; D is possibly TRBD1 (6 bases). The V and J ends lost 0 bases and 1 base respectively, with 13 bases between them. The CDR3 totals 16 residues. Germline CDR1 and CDR2: LGHNA and YSLEER. The chain's CDR3 is CASSQDGQGRSYEQYF. CDR3 in DNA: TGCGCCAGCAGCCAAGATGGGCAGGGGAGATCCTACGAGCAGTACTTC.

This chain connects TRBV28 to TRBJ1-5; the match to TRBD1 covers 7 bases. The germline V gene encodes CDR1 MDHEN and CDR2 SYDVKM. Unmatched junction bases numbered 6, after V lost 3 bases and J lost 4 bases. CDR3 length: 15 residues. CDR3 sequence: CASSFWQGENQPQHF. Written as DNA, the CDR3 is TGTGCCAGCAGTTTTTGGCAGGGGGAGAATCAGCCCCAGCATTTT.

The chain recombines TRBV15 with TRBJ1-2; D is uncertain. V was clipped by 5 bases and J by 0 bases, with 16 bases between them. The germline CDR1 and CDR2 sequences are LNHNV and YYDKDF (reference sequence). The CDR3 covers 16 residues. CDR3 coding DNA: TGTGCCACCAGCCCAGAAGGAAAGGGAGCTAACTATGGCTACACCTTC. It encodes CATSPEGKGANYGYTF.

The gene calls are TRBV18 and TRBJ2-1; 10 positions match TRBD2. This CDR3 is 16 amino acids long. Germline assignment: CDR1 KGHSH and CDR2 LQKENI. V lost 1 base, J lost 7 bases, and 7 bases stayed unmatched. The DNA for the CDR3 is TGTGCCAGCTCACCACGTCCTAGCGGGAGTGGGAATGAGCAGTTCTTC. Translated, it gives CASSPRPSGSGNEQFF.

To note about this clone: A junction end diverges from the germline sequence, so it may reflect a read error. The rearrangement links TRBV19 to TRBJ2-3; 8 bases align to TRBD2. Germline V lookup: CDR1 LNHDA, CDR2 SQIVND (reference sequence). This CDR3 contains 14 residues. The chain's CDR3 is CASSIDESGRGCYF. The DNA of the CDR3 is TGTGCCAGTAGTATTGATGAAAGCGGGAGAGGGTGTTACTTT.